This T cell receptor beta chain originates from a study of regulatory T cells in long-lasting Graves disease. Study-wide background: Patients met the persistent Graves' disease definition after over 5 years of antithyroid drugs with positive TSH receptor antibodies.

General study results and limits: Whereas about a thousand public clonotypes were shared by new patients, persistent patients shared more, at a few thousand. Persistent disease samples used TRBV28, TRBJ1-2 and TRBJ2-5 preferentially.

Trimming removed 5 bases from V and 1 base from J, with 15 bases in between. The germline gives CDR1 SGHAT, CDR2 FQNNGV. The CDR3 is made up of 15 amino acids. For TCR beta, libraries came from iRepertoire HTBI primers and Arm-PCR of CDR3 regions. TCRdb re-derived calls from the multiplex PCR reads in MiXCR, one entry per CDR3 protein. The sample has a few hundred thousand distinct CDR3 sequences; more than 20% are singletons. Time point indicated: persistent/refractory GD, antithyroid drugs over 5 years with positive TRAb. PBMC-derived RNA was used for the TCR library. This clonotype was detected ten times or more. Antigen specificity is unknown.

The sample here was peripheral blood mononuclear cells (PBMCs), taken when the disease was refractory, from a patient treated with antithyroid drugs. The J gene is TRBJ2-7, the V gene TRBV11-2, with D possibly matching TRBD1 (6 bases). This TCR derives from a woman aged 40 to 49 with Graves disease. CDR3 protein: CASSEITGSSYEQYF. CDR3 nucleotide sequence: TGTGCCAGCAGCGAAATAACAGGGTCTTCCTACGAGCAGTACTTC.